This TCR beta chain was identified in a study of blood T cell repertoires in COVID-19. Study at large: Collection of acute and convalescent COVID-19 samples took place in the United States, Italy and Spain.

Original methodology: Scientists estimated how many nucleated cells there were by amplifying reference gene primers. Using immunoSEQ multiplex PCR, the repertoire was profiled, and TCRdb retains in-frame clones only, with some absent. For V, J and clone size, that table is used; D and trimming come from the DNA. The sample records roughly 23,000 clones, 70% to 90% being singletons. The V end lost 0 bases, the J end lost 5 bases, and 8 bases lay between the germline ends. This CDR3 region has 13 residues. CDR1 is SGHKS and CDR2 is YYEKEE in the germline V gene (reference sequence). The clonotype originates from an elderly woman with active COVID-19. The gene calls are TRBV5-5 and TRBJ1-2; D call uncertain. The source material was peripheral blood. CDR3 in amino acids: CASSLDSQYGYTF. The CDR3 nucleotides are TGTGCCAGCAGCTTGGACAGCCAATATGGCTACACCTTC.